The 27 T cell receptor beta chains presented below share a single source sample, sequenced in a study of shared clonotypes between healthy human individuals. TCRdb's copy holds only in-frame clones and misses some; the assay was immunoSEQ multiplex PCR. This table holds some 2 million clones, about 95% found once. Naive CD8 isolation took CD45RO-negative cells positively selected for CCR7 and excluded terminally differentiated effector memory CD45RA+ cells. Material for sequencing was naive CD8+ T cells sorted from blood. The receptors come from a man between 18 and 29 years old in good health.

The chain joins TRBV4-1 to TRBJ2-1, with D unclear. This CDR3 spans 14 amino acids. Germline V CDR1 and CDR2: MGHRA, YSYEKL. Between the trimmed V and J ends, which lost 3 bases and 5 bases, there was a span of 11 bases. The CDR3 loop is CASSHLGSHNEQFF. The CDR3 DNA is TGCGCCAGCAGCCATCTAGGTTCTCACAATGAGCAGTTCTTC.

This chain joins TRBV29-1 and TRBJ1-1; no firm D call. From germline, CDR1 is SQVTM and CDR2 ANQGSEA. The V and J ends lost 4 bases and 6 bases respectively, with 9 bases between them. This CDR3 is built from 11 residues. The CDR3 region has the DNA TGCAGCGTTGCCGGCGAACCTGAAGCTTTCTTT. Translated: CSVAGEPEAFF.

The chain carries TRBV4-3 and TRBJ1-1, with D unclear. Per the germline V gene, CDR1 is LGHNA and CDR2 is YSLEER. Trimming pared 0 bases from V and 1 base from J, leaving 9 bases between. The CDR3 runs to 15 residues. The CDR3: CASSQEWRKNTEAFF. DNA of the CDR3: TGCGCCAGCAGCCAAGAATGGCGGAAGAACACTGAAGCTTTCTTT.

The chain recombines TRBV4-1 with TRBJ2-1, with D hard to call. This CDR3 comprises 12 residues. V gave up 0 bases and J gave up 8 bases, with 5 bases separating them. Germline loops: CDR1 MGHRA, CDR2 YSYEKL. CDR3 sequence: CASSQDYDEQFF. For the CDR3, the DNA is TGCGCCAGCAGCCAAGATTACGATGAGCAGTTCTTC.

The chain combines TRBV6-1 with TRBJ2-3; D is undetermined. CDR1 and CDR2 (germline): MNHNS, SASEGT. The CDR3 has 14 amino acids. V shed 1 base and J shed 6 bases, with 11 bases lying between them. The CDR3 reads CASSEVLSEDTQYF. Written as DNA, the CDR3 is TGTGCCAGCAGTGAAGTTTTAAGTGAGGATACGCAGTATTTT.

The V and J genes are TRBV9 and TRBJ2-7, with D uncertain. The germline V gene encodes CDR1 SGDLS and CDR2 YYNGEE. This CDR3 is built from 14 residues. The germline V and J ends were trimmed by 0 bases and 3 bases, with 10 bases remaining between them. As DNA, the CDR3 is TGTGCCAGCAGCGTAGGGAACAGCGTCTACGAGCAGTACTTC. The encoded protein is CASSVGNSVYEQYF.

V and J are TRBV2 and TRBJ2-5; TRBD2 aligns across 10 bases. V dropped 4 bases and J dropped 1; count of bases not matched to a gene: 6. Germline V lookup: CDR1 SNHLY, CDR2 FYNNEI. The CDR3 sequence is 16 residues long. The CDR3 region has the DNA TGTGCCAGCAGTGGACTGGGACTAGCGCTCCAAGAGACCCAGTACTTC. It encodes CASSGLGLALQETQYF.

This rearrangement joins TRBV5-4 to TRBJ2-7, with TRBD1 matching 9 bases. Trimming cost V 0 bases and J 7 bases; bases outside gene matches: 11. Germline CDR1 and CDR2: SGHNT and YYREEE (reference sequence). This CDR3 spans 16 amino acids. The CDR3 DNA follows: TGTGCCAGCAGCTTGGAAGTGGGACAGGGTAAGGCTGAGCAGTACTTC. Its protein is CASSLEVGQGKAEQYF. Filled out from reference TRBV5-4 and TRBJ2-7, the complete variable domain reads ETGVTQSPTHLIKTRGQQVTLRCSSQSGHNTVSWYQQALGQGPQFIFQYYREEENGRGNFPPRFSGLQFPNYSSELNVNALELDDSALYLCASSLEVGQGKAEQYFGPGTRLTVT.

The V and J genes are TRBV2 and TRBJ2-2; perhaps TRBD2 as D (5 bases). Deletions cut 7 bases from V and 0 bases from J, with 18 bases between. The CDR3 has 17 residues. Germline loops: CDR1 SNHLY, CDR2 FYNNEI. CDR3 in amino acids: CASTLGGSLANTGELFF. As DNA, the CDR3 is TGTGCCAGCACCCTAGGAGGAAGCTTAGCGAACACCGGGGAGCTGTTTTTT.

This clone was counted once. CDR3 nucleotide sequence: TGTGCCAGCAGCCTCTTCTCAGGGGCGGCACTGTTTTTT. Its translation is CASSLFSGAALFF. The rearrangement uses TRBV7-6 and TRBJ1-4, with D possibly TRBD1 on 6 matching bases. Trimming pared 5 bases from V and 13 bases from J, leaving 17 bases between. The CDR3 has 13 residues. The germline gives CDR1 SGHVS, CDR2 FNYEAQ.

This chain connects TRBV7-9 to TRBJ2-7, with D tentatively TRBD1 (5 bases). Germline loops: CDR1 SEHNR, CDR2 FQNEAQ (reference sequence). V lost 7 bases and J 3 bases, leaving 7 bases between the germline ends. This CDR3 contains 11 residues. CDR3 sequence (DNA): TGTGCCAGCACAGACAGCTACGAGCAGTACTTC. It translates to CASTDSYEQYF.

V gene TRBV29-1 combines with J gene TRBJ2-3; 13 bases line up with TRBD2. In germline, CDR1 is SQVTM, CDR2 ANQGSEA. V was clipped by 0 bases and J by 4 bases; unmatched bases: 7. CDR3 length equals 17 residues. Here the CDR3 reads CSVEDQTSGRAPDTQYF. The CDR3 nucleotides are TGCAGCGTTGAAGATCAAACTAGCGGGAGGGCCCCAGATACGCAGTATTTT.

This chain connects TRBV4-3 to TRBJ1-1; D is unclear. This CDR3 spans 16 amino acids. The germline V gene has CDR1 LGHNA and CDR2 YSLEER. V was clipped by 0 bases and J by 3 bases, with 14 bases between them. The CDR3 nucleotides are TGCGCCAGCAGCCAAGATGTAAGCGTGATGGACACTGAAGCTTTCTTT. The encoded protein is CASSQDVSVMDTEAFF.

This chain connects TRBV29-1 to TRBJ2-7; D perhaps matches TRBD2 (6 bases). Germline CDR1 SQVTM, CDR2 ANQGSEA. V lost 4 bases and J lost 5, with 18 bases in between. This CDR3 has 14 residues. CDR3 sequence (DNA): TGCAGCGTTGGAGCGGAGGGCTGGCATAACGAGCAGTACTTC. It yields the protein CSVGAEGWHNEQYF.

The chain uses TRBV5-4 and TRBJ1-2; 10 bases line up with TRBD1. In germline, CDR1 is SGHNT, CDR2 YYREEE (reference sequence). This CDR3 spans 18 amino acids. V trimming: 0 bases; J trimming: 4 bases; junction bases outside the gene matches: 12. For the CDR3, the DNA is TGTGCCAGCAGCTTGGGGCTGATCGGGACAGGGGCTGGCTATGGCTACACCTTC. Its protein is CASSLGLIGTGAGYGYTF.

The CDR3, as DNA: TGCAGCGCCAGCCGACTAGCGGGAGGGCCGAGCGACGAGCAGTACTTC. Translation: CSASRLAGGPSDEQYF. The chain employs TRBV29-1 and TRBJ2-7; 14 positions agree with TRBD2. V was clipped by 7 bases and J by 5 bases; unmatched bases: 13. CDR3 length: 16 residues. The germline gives CDR1 SQVTM, CDR2 ANQGSEA.

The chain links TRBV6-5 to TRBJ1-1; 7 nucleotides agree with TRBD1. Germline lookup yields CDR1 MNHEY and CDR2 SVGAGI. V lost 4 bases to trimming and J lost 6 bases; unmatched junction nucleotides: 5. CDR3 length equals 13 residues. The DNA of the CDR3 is TGTGCCAGCAGTTGGACAGGCCCCTCTGAAGCTTTCTTT. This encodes CASSWTGPSEAFF.

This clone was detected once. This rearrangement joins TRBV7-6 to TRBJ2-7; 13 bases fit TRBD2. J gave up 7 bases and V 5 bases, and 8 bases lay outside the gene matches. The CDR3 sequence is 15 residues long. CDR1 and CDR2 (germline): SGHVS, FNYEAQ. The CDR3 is CASSRTSGGLTEQYF. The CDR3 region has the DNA TGTGCCAGCAGCCGGACTAGCGGGGGACTCACGGAGCAGTACTTC.

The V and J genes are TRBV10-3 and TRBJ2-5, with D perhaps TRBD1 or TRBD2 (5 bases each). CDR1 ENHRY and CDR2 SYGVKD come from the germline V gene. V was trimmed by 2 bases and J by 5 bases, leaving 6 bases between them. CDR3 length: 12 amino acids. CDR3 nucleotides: TGTGCCATCAGTGAGGAGGGGGAGACCCAGTACTTC. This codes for CAISEEGETQYF.

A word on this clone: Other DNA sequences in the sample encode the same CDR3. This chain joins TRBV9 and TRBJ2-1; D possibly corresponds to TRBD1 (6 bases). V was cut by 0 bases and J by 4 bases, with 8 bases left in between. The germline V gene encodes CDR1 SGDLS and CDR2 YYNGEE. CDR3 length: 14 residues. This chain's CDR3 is CASSVGQGYNEQFF. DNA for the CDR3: TGTGCCAGCAGCGTAGGCCAGGGGTACAATGAGCAGTTCTTC.

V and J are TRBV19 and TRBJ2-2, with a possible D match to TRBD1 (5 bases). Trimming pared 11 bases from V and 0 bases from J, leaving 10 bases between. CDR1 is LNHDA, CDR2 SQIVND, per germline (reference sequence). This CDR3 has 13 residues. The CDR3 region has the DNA TGTGCCCTAAGGGGTTCGAACACCGGGGAGCTGTTTTTT. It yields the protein CALRGSNTGELFF.

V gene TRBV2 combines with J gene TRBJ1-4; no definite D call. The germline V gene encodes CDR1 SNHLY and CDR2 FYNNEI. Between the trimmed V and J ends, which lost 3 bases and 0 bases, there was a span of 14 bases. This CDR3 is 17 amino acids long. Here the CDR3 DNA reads TGTGCCAGCAGTGACGGTTCGATCGGCGCAACTAATGAAAAACTGTTTTTT. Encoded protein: CASSDGSIGATNEKLFF.

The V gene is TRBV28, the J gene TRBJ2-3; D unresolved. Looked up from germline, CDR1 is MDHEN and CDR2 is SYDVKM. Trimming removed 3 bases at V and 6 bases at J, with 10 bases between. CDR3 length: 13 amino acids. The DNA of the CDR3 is TGTGCCAGCAGTTTTAGGGTTCGGGATACGCAGTATTTT. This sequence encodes CASSFRVRDTQYF. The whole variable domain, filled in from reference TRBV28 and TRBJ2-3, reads DVKVTQSSRYLVKRTGEKVFLECVQDMDHENMFWYRQDPGLGLRLIYFSYDVKMKEKGDIPEGYSVSREKKERFSLILESASTNQTSMYLCASSFRVRDTQYFGPGTRLTVL.

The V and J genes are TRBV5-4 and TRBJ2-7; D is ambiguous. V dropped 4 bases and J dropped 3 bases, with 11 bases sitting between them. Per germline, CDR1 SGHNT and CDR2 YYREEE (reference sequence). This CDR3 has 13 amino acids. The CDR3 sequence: CASSLGIFYEQYF. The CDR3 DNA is TGTGCCAGCAGCCTAGGAATATTCTACGAGCAGTACTTC.

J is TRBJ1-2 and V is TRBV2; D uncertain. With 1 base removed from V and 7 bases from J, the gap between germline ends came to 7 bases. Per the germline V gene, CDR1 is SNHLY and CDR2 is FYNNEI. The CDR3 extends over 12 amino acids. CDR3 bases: TGTGCCAGCAGTGAAGGGCCAGGTGGCTACACCTTC. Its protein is CASSEGPGGYTF.

CDR3 bases: TGTGCCAGTAGTCCTATCCCCCTACAGGGAGGCAATCAGCCCCAGCATTTT. Its protein product is CASSPIPLQGGNQPQHF. The V and J genes are TRBV19 and TRBJ1-5; a possible D gene is TRBD1 (6 bases). Looked up from germline, CDR1 is LNHDA and CDR2 is SQIVND (reference sequence). This CDR3 spans 17 amino acids. V shed 5 bases and J shed 2 bases, with 19 bases lying between them. The full variable domain, in which reference TRBV19 and TRBJ1-5 provide the parts outside the CDR3, is DGGITQSPKYLFRKEGQNVTLSCEQNLNHDAMYWYRQDPGQGLRLIYYSQIVNDFQKGDIAEGYSVSREKKESFPLTVTSAQKNPTAFYLCASSPIPLQGGNQPQHFGDGTRLSIL.

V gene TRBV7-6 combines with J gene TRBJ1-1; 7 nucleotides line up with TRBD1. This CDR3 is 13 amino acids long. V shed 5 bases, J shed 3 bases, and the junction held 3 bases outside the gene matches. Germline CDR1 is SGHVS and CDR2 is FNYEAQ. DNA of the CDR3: TGTGCCAGCAGCGTCGGGACAGACACTGAAGCTTTCTTT. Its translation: CASSVGTDTEAFF.